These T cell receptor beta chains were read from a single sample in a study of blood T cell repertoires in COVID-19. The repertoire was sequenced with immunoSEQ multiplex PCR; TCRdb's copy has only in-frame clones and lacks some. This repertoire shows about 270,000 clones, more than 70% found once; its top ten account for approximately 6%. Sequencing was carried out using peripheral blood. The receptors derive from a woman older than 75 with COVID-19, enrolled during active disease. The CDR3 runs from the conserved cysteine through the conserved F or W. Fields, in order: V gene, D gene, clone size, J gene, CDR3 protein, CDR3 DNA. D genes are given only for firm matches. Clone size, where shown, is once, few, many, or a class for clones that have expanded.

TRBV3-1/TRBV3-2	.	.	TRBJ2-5	CASSLAGETQYF	TGTGCCAGCAGCCTTGCGGGGGAGACCCAGTACTTC
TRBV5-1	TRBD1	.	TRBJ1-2	CASSFDRARGYTF	TGCGCCAGCAGCTTTGACAGGGCGCGCGGCTACACCTTC
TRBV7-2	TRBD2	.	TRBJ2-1	CASSQGLAGGPGEQFF	TGTGCCAGCAGCCAGGGATTGGCGGGGGGGCCTGGTGAGCAGTTCTTC
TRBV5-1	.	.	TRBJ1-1	CASKMGESNTEAFF	TGCGCCAGCAAAATGGGAGAGTCGAACACTGAAGCTTTCTTT
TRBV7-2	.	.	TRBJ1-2	CASSLGGRDGYTF	TGTGCCAGCAGCTTGGGGGGGCGTGATGGCTACACCTTC
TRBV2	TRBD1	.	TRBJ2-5	CASEQETGGGKTQYF	TGTGCCAGCGAACAAGAGACAGGGGGAGGAAAGACCCAGTACTTC
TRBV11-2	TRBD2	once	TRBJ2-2	CASSTSGGAGGELFF	TGTGCCAGCAGCACAAGCGGGGGGGCCGGCGGGGAGCTGTTTTTT
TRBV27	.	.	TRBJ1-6	CASSLQPFTRGVRDSPLHF	TGTGCCAGCAGTCTCCAGCCGTTTACTAGAGGAGTTCGTGATTCACCCCTCCACTTT
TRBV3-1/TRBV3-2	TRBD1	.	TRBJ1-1	CASSQGLGQTEAFF	TGTGCCAGCAGCCAAGGATTGGGACAGACTGAAGCTTTCTTT
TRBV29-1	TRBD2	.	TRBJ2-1	CSVETSGGRSSYNEQFF	TGCAGCGTTGAAACTAGCGGGGGACGGAGCTCCTACAATGAGCAGTTCTTC
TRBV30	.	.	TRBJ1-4	CAWSVRHYGEKLFF	TGTGCCTGGAGTGTACGGCACTACGGTGAAAAACTGTTTTTT
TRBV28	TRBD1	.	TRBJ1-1	CASSHFQGVVEAFF	TGTGCCAGCAGTCACTTCCAGGGGGTGGTTGAAGCTTTCTTT
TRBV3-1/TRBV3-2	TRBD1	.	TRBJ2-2	CASSVGTGRNTGELFF	TGTGCCAGCAGTGTAGGGACAGGACGGAACACCGGGGAGCTGTTTTTT
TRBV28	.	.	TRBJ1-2	CASSLILANYGYTF	TGTGCCAGCAGTTTAATTCTAGCTAACTATGGCTACACCTTC
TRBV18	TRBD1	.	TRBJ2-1	CASSPPGSGGYNEQFF	TGTGCCAGCTCACCACCTGGCTCAGGGGGCTACAATGAGCAGTTCTTC
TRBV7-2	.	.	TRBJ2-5	CASLRGGTETQYF	TGTGCCAGTCTAAGGGGGGGCACAGAGACCCAGTACTTC
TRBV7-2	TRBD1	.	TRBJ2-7	CASSLGQAPYEQYF	TGTGCCAGCAGCCTCGGACAGGCGCCCTACGAGCAGTACTTC
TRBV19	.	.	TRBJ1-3	CASSIITAGNTIYF	TGTGCCAGTAGTATAATAACTGCCGGAAACACCATATATTTT
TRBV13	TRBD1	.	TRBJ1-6	CASSAQGASYSPLHF	TGTGCCAGCAGCGCTCAGGGGGCGTCGTATTCACCCCTCCACTTT
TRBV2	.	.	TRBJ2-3	CANARGFTDTQYF	TGTGCCAACGCTCGGGGATTTACAGATACGCAGTATTTT
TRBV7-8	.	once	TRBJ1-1	CASSLEAARGFEAFF	TGTGCCAGCAGCTTAGAGGCAGCAAGGGGCTTTGAAGCTTTCTTT
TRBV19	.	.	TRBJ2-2	CASSRGSNTGELFF	TGTGCCAGTAGTAGGGGCTCAAACACCGGGGAGCTGTTTTTT
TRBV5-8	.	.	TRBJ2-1	CASSLKNTNEQFF	TGTGCCAGCAGCTTGAAAAACACCAATGAGCAGTTCTTC
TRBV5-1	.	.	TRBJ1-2	CASSVSTPQGNHGYTF	TGCGCCAGCAGCGTATCCACCCCTCAGGGAAACCATGGCTACACCTTC
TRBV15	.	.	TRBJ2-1	CATSRGRYNEQFF	TGTGCCACCAGCAGAGGCAGATACAATGAGCAGTTCTTC
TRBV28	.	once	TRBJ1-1	CASSLSAGGKVEAFF	TGTGCCAGCAGTTTATCGGCGGGGGGCAAGGTTGAAGCTTTCTTT
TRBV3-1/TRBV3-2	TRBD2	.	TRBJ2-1	CASRLLAYEQFF	TGTGCCAGCAGACTACTAGCGTATGAGCAGTTCTTC
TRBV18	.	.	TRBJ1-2	CASSPRYRDRNGYTF	TGTGCCAGCTCACCACGGTACAGGGATCGAAATGGCTACACCTTC
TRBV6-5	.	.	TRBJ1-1	CASRGSGLNTEAFF	TGTGCCAGTAGGGGGTCGGGGCTGAACACTGAAGCTTTCTTT
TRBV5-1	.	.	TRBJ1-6	CASSWAAQNSPLHF	TGCGCCAGCAGTTGGGCAGCCCAGAATTCACCCCTCCACTTT
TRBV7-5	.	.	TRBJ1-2	CARSLTATGTYGYTF	TGTGCCAGAAGCTTAACCGCTACAGGGACCTATGGCTACACCTTC
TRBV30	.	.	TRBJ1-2	CAWSGVGQGYGYTF	TGTGCCTGGAGTGGGGTCGGCCAGGGCTATGGCTACACCTTC
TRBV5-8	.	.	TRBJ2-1	CASSRGTFSYNEQFF	TGTGCCAGCAGCCGAGGGACTTTCTCCTACAATGAGCAGTTCTTC
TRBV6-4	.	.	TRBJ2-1	CASSDSDGAYEQFF	TGTGCCAGCAGTGACTCGGATGGGGCCTATGAGCAGTTCTTC
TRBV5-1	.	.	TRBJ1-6	CASSLEEGRTPLHF	TGCGCCAGCAGCTTGGAAGAGGGAAGGACACCCCTCCACTTT
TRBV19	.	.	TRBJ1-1	CASSKRNVGNTEAFF	TGTGCCAGTAGTAAAAGAAACGTCGGGAACACTGAAGCTTTCTTT
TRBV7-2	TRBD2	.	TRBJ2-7	CASRSVAGGYEQYF	TGTGCCAGCAGAAGTGTAGCGGGGGGCTACGAGCAGTACTTC
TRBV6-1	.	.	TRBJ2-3	CASSDGDTQYF	TGTGCCAGCAGTGACGGGGATACGCAGTATTTT
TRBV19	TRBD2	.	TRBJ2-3	CASFSGPPDTQYF	TGTGCCAGTTTTAGCGGGCCCCCAGATACGCAGTATTTT
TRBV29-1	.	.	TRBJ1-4	CSALKGVFTTNEKLFF	TGCAGCGCCCTCAAGGGGGTTTTCACAACTAATGAAAAACTGTTTTTT
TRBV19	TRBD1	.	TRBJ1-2	CASTLLRDSPHTF	TGTGCCAGTACCCTCCTCCGGGACAGTCCTCACACCTTC
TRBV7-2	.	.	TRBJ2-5	CASSLDGAGSQETQYF	TGTGCCAGCAGCTTAGATGGGGCGGGGAGCCAAGAGACCCAGTACTTC
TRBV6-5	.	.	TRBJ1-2	CASSETDNYGYTF	TGTGCCAGCAGCGAGACAGATAACTATGGCTACACCTTC
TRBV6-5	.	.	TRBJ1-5	CASRGQLWGNQPQHF	TGTGCCAGCAGAGGACAGTTGTGGGGCAATCAGCCCCAGCATTTT
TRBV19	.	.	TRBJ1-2	CASKIQNYGYTF	TGTGCCAGTAAAATCCAGAACTATGGCTACACCTTC
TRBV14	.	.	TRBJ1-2	CASSQVTGDSRAYGYTF	TGTGCCAGCAGCCAAGTGACGGGGGATTCGAGAGCTTATGGCTACACCTTC
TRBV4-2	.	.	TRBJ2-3	CASSQDFQGTDTQYF	TGTGCCAGCAGCCAAGACTTTCAGGGTACAGATACGCAGTATTTT
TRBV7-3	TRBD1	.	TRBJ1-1	CASAGTGGNTEAFF	TGTGCCAGCGCCGGGACAGGGGGGAACACTGAAGCTTTCTTT
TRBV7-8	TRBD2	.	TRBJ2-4	CASSQGLAGGQAAKNIQYF	TGTGCCAGCAGCCAGGGACTAGCGGGGGGGCAGGCAGCCAAAAACATTCAGTACTTC
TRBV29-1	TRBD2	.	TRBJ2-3	CSVVSGGDTQYF	TGCAGCGTTGTGTCGGGGGGAGATACGCAGTATTTT
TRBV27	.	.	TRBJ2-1	CASSSLGLGNEQFF	TGTGCCAGCAGTTCGCTGGGGCTTGGGAATGAGCAGTTCTTC
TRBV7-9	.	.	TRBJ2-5	CASSFHQSSGLKETQYF	TGTGCCAGCAGCTTCCATCAATCCTCGGGACTCAAAGAGACCCAGTACTTC
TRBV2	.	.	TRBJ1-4	CANSPGGGDRKLFF	TGTGCCAACTCACCGGGAGGGGGGGACCGAAAACTGTTTTTT
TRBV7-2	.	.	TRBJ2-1	CASSLGQIEQFF	TGTGCCAGCAGCTTAGGACAGATAGAGCAGTTCTTC
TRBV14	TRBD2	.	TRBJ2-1	CASSLGTSSPDEQFF	TGTGCCAGCAGCCTGGGGACTAGCTCCCCCGATGAGCAGTTCTTC